Listed below are T cell receptor beta chains from one sample, sequenced in a study of T cell responses to AZD1222 COVID-19 vaccine. This table comes from immunoSEQ multiplex PCR, and its TCRdb copy is limited to in-frame clones, with some not included. This table holds some 120,000 clones, 92% found once. The source material was peripheral blood, sampled 28 days after the second AZD1222 dose. Receptor source: an adult who received the AZD1222 COVID-19 vaccine. Each CDR3 is given with its conserved first and last residue. D genes are given only for firm matches. Some rows mark clone size as missing; the rest say once, few, many or name a class of expanded clone.

v_call: TRBV9; j_call: TRBJ1-2; d_call: .; clone_size: .; cdr3_nt: TGTGCCAGCAGGGGTTTAAAAGATGGCTACACCTTC; cdr3_aa: CASRGLKDGYTF
v_call: TRBV11-2; j_call: TRBJ1-5; d_call: .; clone_size: .; cdr3_nt: TGTGCCAGCAGCTTAAGGGTAAATCAGCCCCAGCATTTT; cdr3_aa: CASSLRVNQPQHF
v_call: TRBV7-9; j_call: TRBJ2-7; d_call: .; clone_size: .; cdr3_nt: TGTGCCAGCAGCTTAGCCAACAACTACGAGCAGTACTTC; cdr3_aa: CASSLANNYEQYF
v_call: TRBV9; j_call: TRBJ2-7; d_call: .; clone_size: .; cdr3_nt: TGTGCCAGCAGTTACTCCCCAGAATCAGTTTACGAGCAGTACTTC; cdr3_aa: CASSYSPESVYEQYF
v_call: TRBV27; j_call: TRBJ2-3; d_call: TRBD2; clone_size: .; cdr3_nt: TGTGCCAGCAGTTATCATCGGGGGGAAGATACGCAGTATTTT; cdr3_aa: CASSYHRGEDTQYF
v_call: TRBV18; j_call: TRBJ1-5; d_call: .; clone_size: .; cdr3_nt: TGTGCCAGCTCACCTATTGGCGTTCAGGCTCAGCCCCAGCATTTT; cdr3_aa: CASSPIGVQAQPQHF
v_call: TRBV2; j_call: TRBJ1-5; d_call: .; clone_size: .; cdr3_nt: TGTGCCAGCGTAAGTCAGAATAGCAATCAGCCCCAGCATTTT; cdr3_aa: CASVSQNSNQPQHF
v_call: TRBV7-2; j_call: TRBJ1-5; d_call: .; clone_size: few; cdr3_nt: TGTGCCAGCAGCTTAAGCACAGGCAATAAAAATCAGCCCCAGCATTTT; cdr3_aa: CASSLSTGNKNQPQHF
v_call: TRBV5-6; j_call: TRBJ1-2; d_call: TRBD1; clone_size: .; cdr3_nt: TGTGCCAGCAGCTTGAGGTTCCGGGACAGAGACTATGGCTACACCTTC; cdr3_aa: CASSLRFRDRDYGYTF
v_call: TRBV4-1; j_call: TRBJ2-2; d_call: TRBD2; clone_size: .; cdr3_nt: TGCGCCAGCAGCCAAGCGCTCGGGGGGACCGGGGAGCTGTTTTTT; cdr3_aa: CASSQALGGTGELFF
v_call: TRBV12-3/TRBV12-4; j_call: TRBJ2-5; d_call: .; clone_size: once; cdr3_nt: TGTGCCAGCAGAGGAAAGACCCAGTACTTC; cdr3_aa: CASRGKTQYF
v_call: TRBV12-5; j_call: TRBJ2-2; d_call: TRBD1; clone_size: once; cdr3_nt: TGTGCTAGTGGTCGTGAAGACAGGGCAGGAGCCGGGGAGCTGTTTTTT; cdr3_aa: CASGREDRAGAGELFF
v_call: TRBV18; j_call: TRBJ2-5; d_call: .; clone_size: .; cdr3_nt: TGTGCCAGCTCGTCGACGGAAGAGACCCAGTACTTC; cdr3_aa: CASSSTEETQYF
v_call: TRBV4-2; j_call: TRBJ2-1; d_call: TRBD2; clone_size: .; cdr3_nt: TGTGCCAGCAGCCCACCAGCGGGAGGGCCTCGGGAGCAGTTCTTC; cdr3_aa: CASSPPAGGPREQFF
v_call: TRBV9; j_call: TRBJ2-1; d_call: .; clone_size: .; cdr3_nt: TGTGCCAGCAGCGTTTGGGATTTCCCAGACAATGAGCAGTTCTTC; cdr3_aa: CASSVWDFPDNEQFF
v_call: TRBV9; j_call: TRBJ2-7; d_call: .; clone_size: .; cdr3_nt: TGTGCCAGCAGCGTAGGTCCGGGGGCTAACTACGAGCAGTACTTC; cdr3_aa: CASSVGPGANYEQYF
v_call: TRBV5-1; j_call: TRBJ2-7; d_call: TRBD1; clone_size: once; cdr3_nt: TGCGCCAGCAGCTTGGAAAGGGGGCGGGAGCAGTACTTC; cdr3_aa: CASSLERGREQYF
v_call: TRBV2; j_call: TRBJ1-3; d_call: .; clone_size: .; cdr3_nt: TGTGCCAGCAGTGTACAGTCCGATCCAGGAAACACCATATATTTT; cdr3_aa: CASSVQSDPGNTIYF
v_call: TRBV7-9; j_call: TRBJ2-1; d_call: TRBD2; clone_size: once; cdr3_nt: TGTGCCAGCAGCCCGGTTGAGGGAGGGGACTACAATGAGCAGTTCTTC; cdr3_aa: CASSPVEGGDYNEQFF
v_call: TRBV29-1; j_call: TRBJ2-5; d_call: .; clone_size: .; cdr3_nt: TGCAGCGTTAAGGGAAGGCCAGAGACCCAGTACTTC; cdr3_aa: CSVKGRPETQYF
v_call: TRBV28; j_call: TRBJ2-7; d_call: .; clone_size: .; cdr3_nt: TGTGCCAGCAGTCCCGGCCGGTACTACGAGCAGTACTTC; cdr3_aa: CASSPGRYYEQYF
v_call: TRBV7-2; j_call: TRBJ1-5; d_call: .; clone_size: once; cdr3_nt: TGTGCCAGCTTTCTGGAGGGGCCCCAGCATTTT; cdr3_aa: CASFLEGPQHF
v_call: TRBV28; j_call: TRBJ2-3; d_call: TRBD2; clone_size: .; cdr3_nt: TGTGCCAGCAGGCGGGAGAGCACAGATACGCAGTATTTT; cdr3_aa: CASRRESTDTQYF
v_call: TRBV11-3; j_call: TRBJ2-1; d_call: TRBD2; clone_size: .; cdr3_nt: TGTGCCAGCAGCTTAGCCGTTGGACTAGCGGGGTACAATGAGCAGTTCTTC; cdr3_aa: CASSLAVGLAGYNEQFF
v_call: TRBV2; j_call: TRBJ2-5; d_call: TRBD2; clone_size: .; cdr3_nt: TGTGCCAGCGCCCCCCCAGCGGGAGAACCGGTGGCGGAGACCCAGTACTTC; cdr3_aa: CASAPPAGEPVAETQYF
v_call: TRBV24-1; j_call: TRBJ2-1; d_call: TRBD1; clone_size: .; cdr3_nt: TGTGCCACCAGTGATAGAAGTGGACAGGGGGGTAATGAGCAGTTCTTC; cdr3_aa: CATSDRSGQGGNEQFF
v_call: TRBV20-1; j_call: TRBJ2-3; d_call: TRBD2; clone_size: .; cdr3_nt: TGCAGTGCTAGTCTAGCGGGAGTGGGTGTAGATACGCAGTATTTT; cdr3_aa: CSASLAGVGVDTQYF
v_call: TRBV27; j_call: TRBJ2-1; d_call: .; clone_size: .; cdr3_nt: TGTGCCAGCAGTTTAAGTGGCGGGATCACCTCCTACAATGAGCAGTTCTTC; cdr3_aa: CASSLSGGITSYNEQFF
v_call: TRBV28; j_call: TRBJ1-5; d_call: .; clone_size: .; cdr3_nt: TGTGCCAGCAGTTTAACAGGGTCGAGCAATCAGCCCCAGCATTTT; cdr3_aa: CASSLTGSSNQPQHF
v_call: TRBV6-4; j_call: TRBJ2-3; d_call: TRBD2; clone_size: .; cdr3_nt: TGTGCCAGCAGTGACTACGGGACTAGAGGCACAGATACGCAGTATTTT; cdr3_aa: CASSDYGTRGTDTQYF
v_call: TRBV30; j_call: TRBJ2-7; d_call: .; clone_size: .; cdr3_nt: TGTGCCTGGAGAAAGGGGCGGTTTTTGAACGAGCAGTACTTC; cdr3_aa: CAWRKGRFLNEQYF
v_call: TRBV7-3; j_call: TRBJ2-6; d_call: .; clone_size: .; cdr3_nt: TGTGCCAGCAGCCCCCAGGGATCTCGGGCCAACGTCCTGACTTTC; cdr3_aa: CASSPQGSRANVLTF
v_call: TRBV30; j_call: TRBJ1-5; d_call: TRBD1; clone_size: .; cdr3_nt: TGTGCCTGGGGGGGACAGGATAATCAGCCCCAGCATTTT; cdr3_aa: CAWGGQDNQPQHF
v_call: TRBV4-1; j_call: TRBJ1-4; d_call: .; clone_size: .; cdr3_nt: TGCGCCAGCAGCCAAGAGGGGGATGAAAAACTGTTTTTT; cdr3_aa: CASSQEGDEKLFF
v_call: TRBV18; j_call: TRBJ2-1; d_call: .; clone_size: .; cdr3_nt: TGTGCCAGCTCACCATCACCGATGGGGGGAAGCGGGAATGAGCAGTTCTTC; cdr3_aa: CASSPSPMGGSGNEQFF
v_call: TRBV2; j_call: TRBJ2-3; d_call: TRBD2; clone_size: .; cdr3_nt: TGTGCCAGCACGGGAAAGCGGGAGTTCACAGATACGCAGTATTTT; cdr3_aa: CASTGKREFTDTQYF
v_call: TRBV7-6; j_call: TRBJ2-7; d_call: .; clone_size: .; cdr3_nt: TGTGCCAGCAGCCAAAACAGGGCCTCCTACGAGCAGTACTTC; cdr3_aa: CASSQNRASYEQYF
v_call: TRBV7-2; j_call: TRBJ1-4; d_call: .; clone_size: .; cdr3_nt: TGTGCCAGCAGCTTAGCGTGGGGGCGCGTTGAAAAACTGTTTTTT; cdr3_aa: CASSLAWGRVEKLFF
v_call: TRBV6-5; j_call: TRBJ1-5; d_call: .; clone_size: .; cdr3_nt: TGTGCCAGCAGTTACGGGAGTAGCAATCAGCCCCAGCATTTT; cdr3_aa: CASSYGSSNQPQHF
v_call: TRBV6-4; j_call: TRBJ2-1; d_call: TRBD2; clone_size: few; cdr3_nt: TGTGCCAGCAGTGCGCGGGAGGAGGTCAATGAGCAGTTCTTC; cdr3_aa: CASSAREEVNEQFF
v_call: TRBV10-3; j_call: TRBJ2-3; d_call: TRBD2; clone_size: .; cdr3_nt: TGTGCTACCGGGGGACTAGCGGGAGGACTCACAGATACGCAGTATTTT; cdr3_aa: CATGGLAGGLTDTQYF